A selection of T cell receptor beta chains follows, all from one sample in a study of CD8 T cells in ankylosing spondylitis. MiXCR was run by TCRdb on the 5' RACE reads, yielding one entry per CDR3 protein. The sample holds fewer than 450,000 distinct CDR3 sequences, 15% to 20% seen once. Sample: blood, either unsorted or a sorted T cell fraction (not recorded which). These receptor sequences come from a male donor with ankylosing spondylitis. CDR3s include the opening cysteine and the closing phenylalanine or tryptophan. The order of the fields is J gene, D gene, clone size, V gene, CDR3 protein, CDR3 DNA. The D gene is left open where the match is weak. Size is stated for part of the rows, as once, few or many counts, or as a class when the clone is expanded.

J gene: TRBJ2-7
D gene: -
clone size: few
V gene: TRBV12-3/TRBV12-4
CDR3 protein: CASRMGAGTSYEQYF
CDR3 DNA: TGTGCCAGCAGGATGGGGGCGGGAACCTCCTACGAGCAGTACTTC

J gene: TRBJ2-1
D gene: -
clone size: few
V gene: TRBV20-1
CDR3 protein: CSALASLGSYNEQFF
CDR3 DNA: TGCAGTGCCCTAGCTTCCCTCGGGAGTTACAATGAGCAGTTCTTC

J gene: TRBJ2-2
D gene: -
clone size: few
V gene: TRBV11-2
CDR3 protein: CASSPRTSTGELFF
CDR3 DNA: TGTGCCAGCAGCCCCCGGACCAGTACCGGGGAGCTGTTTTTT

J gene: TRBJ2-7
D gene: TRBD1
clone size: -
V gene: TRBV29-1
CDR3 protein: CSTEPGQGIYEQYF
CDR3 DNA: TGCAGCACGGAGCCGGGACAGGGGATTTACGAGCAGTACTTC

J gene: TRBJ2-7
D gene: TRBD2
clone size: few
V gene: TRBV10-1
CDR3 protein: CASSQGLAGAYEQYF
CDR3 DNA: TGCGCCAGCAGCCAAGGACTAGCGGGGGCCTACGAGCAGTACTTC

J gene: TRBJ2-7
D gene: -
clone size: -
V gene: TRBV18
CDR3 protein: CASSPGQPTLDEQYF
CDR3 DNA: TGTGCCAGCTCACCGGGCCAGCCGACCTTGGACGAGCAGTACTTC

J gene: TRBJ2-7
D gene: -
clone size: -
V gene: TRBV18
CDR3 protein: CASSPLVTGHRYEQYF
CDR3 DNA: TGTGCCAGCTCACCTTTGGTAACAGGGCATCGGTACGAGCAGTACTTC

J gene: TRBJ2-3
D gene: -
clone size: -
V gene: TRBV10-3
CDR3 protein: CAISESHPTGNTDTQYF
CDR3 DNA: TGTGCCATCAGTGAGTCCCACCCTACAGGGAACACAGATACGCAGTATTTT

J gene: TRBJ2-1
D gene: TRBD2
clone size: many
V gene: TRBV2
CDR3 protein: CASSVAGRGNEQFF
CDR3 DNA: TGTGCCAGCAGTGTAGCGGGAAGGGGGAATGAGCAGTTCTTC

J gene: TRBJ1-2
D gene: -
clone size: few
V gene: TRBV7-9
CDR3 protein: CASSFGAGNYGYTF
CDR3 DNA: TGTGCCAGCAGCTTTGGGGCGGGCAACTATGGCTACACCTTC

J gene: TRBJ2-4
D gene: TRBD2
clone size: -
V gene: TRBV5-1
CDR3 protein: CASSLSGGHLAKNIQYF
CDR3 DNA: TGCGCCAGCAGCCTCAGCGGGGGCCACCTAGCCAAAAACATTCAGTACTTC

J gene: TRBJ2-7
D gene: -
clone size: once
V gene: TRBV28
CDR3 protein: CASSTPGQGEQYF
CDR3 DNA: TGTGCCAGCAGTACCCCGGGACAAGGCGAGCAGTACTTC

J gene: TRBJ2-5
D gene: TRBD2
clone size: few
V gene: TRBV7-2
CDR3 protein: CASGHPPRGGETQYF
CDR3 DNA: TGTGCCAGCGGGCACCCGCCCCGGGGGGGGGAGACCCAGTACTTC

J gene: TRBJ2-1
D gene: TRBD2
clone size: few
V gene: TRBV5-1
CDR3 protein: CASSRKHKLAGEGGEQFF
CDR3 DNA: TGCGCCAGCAGCCGTAAACACAAACTAGCGGGAGAAGGGGGTGAGCAGTTCTTC

J gene: TRBJ2-6
D gene: -
clone size: -
V gene: TRBV7-2
CDR3 protein: CASRVGGPPGANVLTF
CDR3 DNA: TGTGCCAGCAGAGTCGGGGGGCCCCCCGGGGCCAACGTCCTGACTTTC

J gene: TRBJ1-1
D gene: TRBD1
clone size: few
V gene: TRBV19
CDR3 protein: CASRDRRLNTEAFF
CDR3 DNA: TGTGCCAGTAGGGACAGGCGCCTTAACACTGAAGCTTTCTTT

J gene: TRBJ2-7
D gene: -
clone size: -
V gene: TRBV4-1
CDR3 protein: CASSQEVARMAYEQYF
CDR3 DNA: TGCGCCAGCAGCCAAGAGGTTGCCAGAATGGCCTACGAGCAGTACTTC

J gene: TRBJ2-7
D gene: -
clone size: many
V gene: TRBV5-1
CDR3 protein: CASSLVGSSYEQYF
CDR3 DNA: TGTGCCAGCAGCTTAGTCGGGAGTAGCTACGAGCAGTACTTC

J gene: TRBJ2-2
D gene: -
clone size: many
V gene: TRBV29-1
CDR3 protein: CSGGPGTGELFF
CDR3 DNA: TGCAGCGGGGGACCAGGGACCGGGGAGCTGTTTTTT

J gene: TRBJ2-7
D gene: TRBD2
clone size: few
V gene: TRBV4-1
CDR3 protein: CASSLESGATHEQYF
CDR3 DNA: TGCGCCAGCAGCCTTGAGAGCGGGGCCACCCACGAGCAGTACTTC

J gene: TRBJ1-2
D gene: TRBD1
clone size: -
V gene: TRBV7-2
CDR3 protein: CASSLGARGAGGYGYTF
CDR3 DNA: TGTGCCAGCAGCTTAGGGGCTAGAGGGGCAGGGGGTTATGGCTACACCTTC

J gene: TRBJ2-4
D gene: TRBD1
clone size: -
V gene: TRBV7-3
CDR3 protein: CASSSHTGDIQYF
CDR3 DNA: TGTGCCAGCAGCTCACACACAGGGGACATTCAGTACTTC

J gene: TRBJ2-3
D gene: TRBD2
clone size: -
V gene: TRBV20-1
CDR3 protein: CSASREGGITDTQYF
CDR3 DNA: TGCAGTGCTAGTAGGGAGGGCGGGATCACAGATACGCAGTATTTT

J gene: TRBJ2-7
D gene: TRBD2
clone size: few
V gene: TRBV5-5
CDR3 protein: CASSLEGALAGGFEQYF
CDR3 DNA: TGTGCCAGCAGCTTGGAAGGAGCACTAGCGGGAGGTTTCGAGCAGTACTTC

J gene: TRBJ2-7
D gene: -
clone size: few
V gene: TRBV7-3
CDR3 protein: CASSLTHGGEQYF
CDR3 DNA: TGTGCCAGCAGCTTAACCCACGGAGGCGAGCAGTACTTC

J gene: TRBJ1-1
D gene: -
clone size: few
V gene: TRBV12-3/TRBV12-4
CDR3 protein: CASSLFLTEAFF
CDR3 DNA: TGTGCCAGCAGTTTATTCCTAACTGAAGCTTTCTTT

J gene: TRBJ2-5
D gene: -
clone size: -
V gene: TRBV4-1
CDR3 protein: CASSQDPSGYGQETQYF
CDR3 DNA: TGCGCCAGCAGCCAAGATCCGTCGGGGTACGGGCAAGAGACCCAGTACTTC

J gene: TRBJ1-1
D gene: -
clone size: few
V gene: TRBV15
CDR3 protein: CATSRNQGTEAFF
CDR3 DNA: TGTGCCACCAGCAGAAACCAGGGAACTGAAGCTTTCTTT

J gene: TRBJ1-1
D gene: -
clone size: many
V gene: TRBV12-3/TRBV12-4
CDR3 protein: CASSLGTRPPNTEAFF
CDR3 DNA: TGTGCCAGCAGTTTAGGGACCCGACCTCCTAACACTGAAGCTTTCTTT

J gene: TRBJ2-2
D gene: -
clone size: -
V gene: TRBV4-1
CDR3 protein: CASSQDLRGTGELFF
CDR3 DNA: TGCGCCAGCAGCCAAGATCTCCGGGGCACCGGGGAGCTGTTTTTT

J gene: TRBJ2-5
D gene: -
clone size: few
V gene: TRBV5-8
CDR3 protein: CASSFGGLGTYF
CDR3 DNA: TGTGCCAGCAGCTTTGGCGGACTAGGGACATACTTC

J gene: TRBJ1-5
D gene: -
clone size: -
V gene: TRBV7-2
CDR3 protein: CASSFTIDQPQHF
CDR3 DNA: TGTGCCAGCAGCTTTACGATCGATCAGCCCCAGCATTTT

J gene: TRBJ2-5
D gene: -
clone size: -
V gene: TRBV10-3
CDR3 protein: CAIRATGFGETQYF
CDR3 DNA: TGTGCCATCAGAGCTACAGGGTTTGGGGAGACCCAGTACTTC

J gene: TRBJ1-1
D gene: TRBD1
clone size: -
V gene: TRBV20-1
CDR3 protein: CSAPGQGKSAEAFF
CDR3 DNA: TGCAGTGCACCCGGACAGGGGAAGAGCGCTGAAGCTTTCTTT

J gene: TRBJ2-7
D gene: TRBD1
clone size: -
V gene: TRBV7-2
CDR3 protein: CASSSQYGTAYEQYF
CDR3 DNA: TGTGCCAGCAGCTCACAATACGGGACAGCCTACGAGCAGTACTTC

J gene: TRBJ2-2
D gene: -
clone size: few
V gene: TRBV5-1
CDR3 protein: CASSLARGPSNTGELFF
CDR3 DNA: TGCGCCAGCAGCCTCGCACGGGGACCCTCGAACACCGGGGAGCTGTTTTTT

J gene: TRBJ1-5
D gene: -
clone size: -
V gene: TRBV9
CDR3 protein: CASSVGTANQPQHF
CDR3 DNA: TGTGCCAGCAGCGTAGGTACAGCAAATCAGCCCCAGCATTTT

J gene: TRBJ2-7
D gene: -
clone size: -
V gene: TRBV19
CDR3 protein: CASSPQTGHRYEQYF
CDR3 DNA: TGTGCCAGTAGTCCCCAAACGGGACACCGCTACGAGCAGTACTTC

J gene: TRBJ1-1
D gene: -
clone size: few
V gene: TRBV28
CDR3 protein: CASSPTRGGKNTEAFF
CDR3 DNA: TGTGCCAGCAGCCCGACTCGAGGGGGAAAGAACACTGAAGCTTTCTTT

J gene: TRBJ2-1
D gene: -
clone size: -
V gene: TRBV3-1
CDR3 protein: CASSHKQLRGPNYNEQFF
CDR3 DNA: TGTGCCAGCAGCCATAAACAGCTTAGGGGCCCAAACTACAATGAGCAGTTCTTC

J gene: TRBJ1-2
D gene: -
clone size: -
V gene: TRBV29-1
CDR3 protein: CSVGGAEGYTF
CDR3 DNA: TGCAGCGTTGGGGGGGCGGAGGGCTACACCTTC

J gene: TRBJ1-1
D gene: -
clone size: -
V gene: TRBV12-3/TRBV12-4
CDR3 protein: CASSWGTNMNTEAFF
CDR3 DNA: TGTGCCAGCAGTTGGGGGACAAATATGAACACTGAAGCTTTCTTT

J gene: TRBJ2-2
D gene: -
clone size: few
V gene: TRBV18
CDR3 protein: CASSPVQEFTGELFF
CDR3 DNA: TGTGCCAGCTCACCCGTCCAGGAGTTCACCGGGGAGCTGTTTTTT